The present TCR beta chain was sequenced within a study of PD-1 blockade in classical Hodgkin lymphoma. Method: immunoSEQ multiplex PCR; TCRdb's copy keeps in-frame clones and lacks some. The sample holds 15,000 to 19,000 clones; about 86% are singletons and the top ten take over 0.65%. With regard to this clone: What it recognizes is unknown.

The sample's time point: newly diagnosed, previously untreated cHL patient sample. Researchers report purifying CD4+ T cells from thawed PBMCs by magnetic negative selection. It was PBMCs in newly diagnosed, untreated classical Hodgkin lymphoma that served as comparison. This CDR3 comprises 14 residues. Germline V gene sequence: CDR1 SGHTA, CDR2 FQGNSA. The V and J ends lost 1 base and 1 base respectively, with 7 bases between them. Regarding the study as a whole: Prior therapy or disease activity may underlie the repertoire differences, whose causes remain undefined. Reported findings placed baseline TCR diversity lower in newly diagnosed patients (compared with healthy donors).

The origin of this receptor is a human donor with classical Hodgkin lymphoma. The source material was CD4+ T cells from blood. The chain uses TRBV7-2 and TRBJ1-1; D uncertain. The CDR3 nucleotides are TGTGCCAGCAGCTTAGGAAGGTCGAACACTGAAGCTTTCTTT. This translates into CASSLGRSNTEAFF.